This T cell receptor (beta chain) was recovered during a study of blood T cell repertoires in COVID-19. Study background: Acute and convalescent COVID-19 specimens originated in the United States, Italy and Spain. T cells, B-cell-depleted T cells, or PBMCs supplied cDNA or gDNA.

Trimming left V 1 base short and J 14 bases short, with 17 bases between. Germline values: CDR1 LGHDT, CDR2 YNNKEL (reference sequence). This CDR3 is built from 13 residues. The authors' processing: Amplification of reference gene primers was used by the study to estimate nucleated cell counts. The table came from immunoSEQ multiplex PCR; TCRdb's copy has only in-frame clones and leaves some out. V, J and clone size are taken as reported in that table, and D and trimming were inferred from the DNA itself. The table records roughly 350,000 clones, more than 75% of them present only once. The sequence was collected from a woman under 30 who had recovered from COVID-19. The chain is built from TRBV3-1 (or the pseudogene TRBV3-2) and TRBJ1-2, with D possibly TRBD1 on 6 matching bases. The sequencing sample was made of peripheral blood. The CDR3 nucleotides are TGTGCCAGCAGCCAAGGAGCTAAGGGGGAGAAAACCTTC. Amino acids: CASSQGAKGEKTF.